This T cell receptor beta chain was retrieved from a study of blood T cell repertoires in COVID-19. One Seattle source followed patients from active infection through their disease course. From germline, CDR1 is SQVTM and CDR2 ANQGSEA. V dropped 3 bases and J dropped 1 base, with 9 bases sitting between them. The CDR3 runs to 13 residues. Here immunoSEQ multiplex PCR was the method, and the copy in TCRdb shows in-frame clones only, minus some. The table includes 400,000 to 450,000 clones, around nine tenths detected once. The V gene is TRBV29-1, the J gene TRBJ1-1; D gene unclear. Sequencing used peripheral blood. The receptor was isolated from a woman aged 40 to 50 with COVID-19, enrolled during active disease. The CDR3 DNA reads as TGCAGCGTTGAGCGCTCAAGGAACACTGAAGCTTTCTTT. This sequence encodes CSVERSRNTEAFF.